The 21 T cell receptor beta chains presented below share a single source sample, sequenced in a study of Ad26.COV2.S vaccination and SARS-CoV-2 variants. This table comes from immunoSEQ multiplex PCR, and its TCRdb copy is limited to in-frame clones, with some not included. The sample consists of some 350,000 clones, under 90% of them appearing once. Indicated treatment: 15 to 20 received Ad26.COV2.S at low or high dose, single or two shots; 5 received placebo; per-sample allocation not given. Vaccine and placebo recipients were sampled on day 63 after the first injection. The source was peripheral blood, collected in a trial of Ad26.COV2.S vaccine versus placebo. The origin of the receptors is a person aged 18-65 years who received the Ad26.COV2.S COVID-19 vaccine or a placebo.

This clone was picked up a small number of times. The rearrangement links TRBV27 to TRBJ1-5; no definite D call. Between the trimmed V and J ends, which lost 2 bases and 1 base, there was a span of 6 bases. In germline, CDR1 is MNHEY, CDR2 SMNVEV (reference sequence). CDR3 length: 14 residues. The CDR3 sequence is CASSLLGSNQPQHF. The CDR3 DNA follows: TGTGCCAGCAGTTTACTGGGGAGCAATCAGCCCCAGCATTTT.

This clone showed up just a few times. This rearrangement joins TRBV5-1 to TRBJ1-1, with a tentative D call TRBD1 (6 bases). The CDR3 has 12 residues. Germline V gives CDR1 SGHRS, CDR2 YFSETQ. Between the trimmed V and J ends, which lost 0 bases and 8 bases, there was a span of 8 bases. For the CDR3, the DNA is TGCGCCAGCAGCTTGGTTGGACAGGAAGCTTTCTTT. It specifies CASSLVGQEAFF.

V usage is TRBV7-2 and J usage is TRBJ1-1; D unresolved. The germline gives CDR1 SGHTA, CDR2 FQGNSA. The CDR3 has 14 amino acids. V dropped 6 bases and J dropped 6 bases, with 17 bases sitting between them. CDR3 sequence: CASSSVVPAAEAFF. DNA of the CDR3: TGTGCCAGCAGTTCCGTGGTGCCTGCCGCTGAAGCTTTCTTT.

The chain combines TRBV4-3 with TRBJ1-2; D call uncertain. Looked up from germline, CDR1 is LGHNA and CDR2 is YSLEER. The CDR3 length is 14 residues. The V end was cut by 3 bases, the J end by 8 bases, with 16 bases between. CDR3 amino acids: CASSHRPPLGGYTF. CDR3 sequence (DNA): TGCGCCAGCAGCCATCGACCTCCTCTGGGGGGCTACACCTTC.

The rearrangement joins TRBV13 to TRBJ2-7; the match to TRBD1 covers 7 bases. This CDR3 is built from 14 residues. Looked up from germline, CDR1 is PRHDT and CDR2 is FYEKMQ (reference sequence). V shed 0 bases, J shed 2 bases, and the junction held 1 base outside the gene matches. CDR3 residues: CASSLGGQAYEQYF. The DNA of the CDR3 is TGTGCCAGCAGCTTAGGAGGACAGGCCTACGAGCAGTACTTC.

The chain links TRBV11-2 to TRBJ1-1; TRBD1 aligns across 10 bases. The J segment lost 3 bases and the V segment lost 2 bases, leaving 6 bases of the junction unmatched. This CDR3 is built from 16 residues. The germline gives CDR1 SGHAT, CDR2 FQNNGV. The CDR3 loop is CASSLSTGTGDTEAFF. The CDR3 DNA reads TGTGCCAGCAGCTTATCTACCGGGACAGGGGACACTGAAGCTTTCTTT.

This chain links TRBV28 with TRBJ1-2, with D unclear. This CDR3 has 14 amino acids. The V end was cut by 5 bases, the J end by 0 bases, with 10 bases between. CDR1 and CDR2 from the germline V gene are MDHEN and SYDVKM. The CDR3 coding sequence is TGTGCCAGCAGTGGTAGTGGTACTAACTATGGCTACACCTTC. Protein product: CASSGSGTNYGYTF.

Comments on this clone: Since a much larger clone is just one base distant, this may be a read error. The genes are TRBV7-9 and TRBJ1-2; TRBD1 agrees at 8 bases. Trimming took 6 bases from V and 4 from J; bases not matched to a gene: 4. The germline gives CDR1 SEHNR, CDR2 FQNEAQ (reference sequence). This CDR3 region has 13 residues. Here the CDR3 reads CASSRTGIYGYTF. Here the CDR3 DNA reads TGTGCCAGCAGTCGGACAGGGATCTATGGCTACACCTTC.

The chain employs TRBV10-3 and TRBJ2-1, with D possibly matching TRBD2 (6 bases). Per germline, CDR1 ENHRY and CDR2 SYGVKD. The V and J ends lost 2 bases and 7 bases respectively, with 6 bases between them. The CDR3 has 12 amino acids. CDR3 loop: CAISERGNEQFF. The CDR3 DNA reads as TGTGCCATCAGTGAGCGGGGGAATGAGCAGTTCTTC.

This clone was seen only once. This chain joins TRBV19 and TRBJ2-3, with 14 bases aligning to TRBD2. V trimming: 6 bases; J trimming: 6 bases; junction bases outside the gene matches: 2. The germline gives CDR1 LNHDA, CDR2 SQIVND (reference sequence). This CDR3 has 14 amino acids. The CDR3 region has the DNA TGTGCCAGTAGGACTAGCGGGGGGGGCGATACGCAGTATTTT. Its protein is CASRTSGGGDTQYF.

The chain couples TRBV29-1 to TRBJ2-2, with a possible D match to TRBD1 (6 bases). The CDR3 spans 14 residues. V lost 6 bases, J lost 2 bases, and 13 bases lay in between. Per germline, CDR1 SQVTM and CDR2 ANQGSEA. CDR3 DNA sequence: TGCAGCGTATCGGGACACGCCAACACCGGGGAGCTGTTTTTT. The encoded protein is CSVSGHANTGELFF.

This chain joins TRBV29-1 and TRBJ1-1, with D maybe TRBD1 (5 bases). Germline-derived CDR1 and CDR2 are SQVTM and ANQGSEA. Trimming shortened V by 5 bases and J by 0 bases, and 16 bases separated the two germline ends. CDR3 length equals 15 residues. Here the CDR3 reads CSVWGTQGVNTEAFF. As DNA, the CDR3 is TGCAGCGTTTGGGGGACCCAGGGAGTGAACACTGAAGCTTTCTTT. Full variable domain (missing parts from reference TRBV29-1 and TRBJ1-1): SAVISQKPSRDICQRGTSLTIQCQVDSQVTMMFWYRQQPGQSLTLIATANQGSEATYESGFVIDKFPISRPNLTFSTLTVSNMSPEDSSIYLCSVWGTQGVNTEAFFGQGTRLTVV.

The rearrangement joins TRBV6-5 to TRBJ1-1; 9 bases are shared with TRBD1. The germline V gene has CDR1 MNHEY and CDR2 SVGAGI. This CDR3 spans 15 amino acids. Trimming at V came to 6 bases and at J to 7 bases, leaving 12 bases not matched to a gene. The CDR3 DNA reads TGTGCCAGCAGCCCATATAACAGGGGGCGGGTTGAAGCTTTCTTT. Its protein product is CASSPYNRGRVEAFF.

This clone was found a few times. The chain has TRBV28 and TRBJ1-6; D might be TRBD1 (6 bases). Germline CDR1 MDHEN, CDR2 SYDVKM. This CDR3 is built from 16 residues. Trimming pared 6 bases from V and 9 bases from J, leaving 21 bases between. This CDR3 is CASSPPLGRGTSPLHF. The CDR3 nucleotides are TGTGCCAGCAGCCCTCCCCTGGGCAGGGGAACTTCACCCCTCCACTTT. The full variable domain, completed using reference TRBV28 and TRBJ1-6, is DVKVTQSSRYLVKRTGEKVFLECVQDMDHENMFWYRQDPGLGLRLIYFSYDVKMKEKGDIPEGYSVSREKKERFSLILESASTNQTSMYLCASSPPLGRGTSPLHFGNGTRLTVT.

CDR3 residues: CASSPWDSPYEQYV. CDR3 nucleotide sequence: TGTGCCAGCAGCCCTTGGGACAGTCCCTACGAGCAGTACGTC. The V call is TRBV9, the J call TRBJ2-7; 7 bases match TRBD1. Unmatched junction bases numbered 6, after V lost 4 bases and J lost 2 bases. The germline V gene encodes CDR1 SGDLS and CDR2 YYNGEE. The CDR3 spans 14 residues.

This chain links TRBV6-5 with TRBJ1-2, with D perhaps TRBD1 (5 bases). The germline V gene encodes CDR1 MNHEY and CDR2 SVGAGI. This CDR3 has 13 amino acids. Trimming removed 2 bases at V and 7 bases at J, with 11 bases between. The CDR3 nucleotides are TGTGCCAGCAGTTACATGGGACGAGCTGGCTACACCTTC. Translating gives CASSYMGRAGYTF.

The chain carries TRBV9 and TRBJ1-1, with a possible D match to TRBD1 (5 bases). The ends were cut back, 5 bases at V and 2 bases at J, with 10 bases in the middle. Germline-derived CDR1 and CDR2 are SGDLS and YYNGEE. The CDR3 totals 13 residues. The CDR3 here is CASSAGLNTEAFF. The CDR3 DNA sequence: TGTGCCAGCAGTGCAGGGCTAAACACTGAAGCTTTCTTT. Based on the CDR3 plus reference TRBV9 and TRBJ1-1, the full variable domain is DSGVTQTPKHLITATGQRVTLRCSPRSGDLSVYWYQQSLDQGLQFLIQYYNGEERAKGNILERFSAQQFPDLHSELNLSSLELGDSALYFCASSAGLNTEAFFGQGTRLTVV.

This chain links TRBV7-9 with TRBJ1-2, with 9 bases lining up with TRBD1. V gave up 5 bases and J gave up 2 bases; unmatched junction bases: 6. The germline CDR1 and CDR2 sequences are SEHNR and FQNEAQ (reference sequence). The CDR3 is made up of 15 amino acids. In DNA form, the CDR3 reads TGTGCCAGCAGCAAACGGGACAGGGCGAACTATGGCTACACCTTC. Protein: CASSKRDRANYGYTF.

The chain uses TRBV18 and TRBJ1-1, with D unclear. Germline values: CDR1 KGHSH, CDR2 LQKENI. V shed 1 base and J shed 5 bases, with 11 bases lying between them. CDR3 length: 14 amino acids. The CDR3 loop is CASSPLEGGTEAFF. The DNA of the CDR3 is TGTGCCAGCTCACCACTGGAGGGAGGGACTGAAGCTTTCTTT.

The CDR3 nucleotides are TGCAGCGTTAATACAGGTCGGGGCTACACCTTC. It translates to CSVNTGRGYTF. The rearrangement links TRBV29-1 to TRBJ1-2, with D possibly being TRBD1 (5 bases). Germline assignment: CDR1 SQVTM and CDR2 ANQGSEA. V was trimmed by 5 bases and J by 8 bases, leaving 12 bases between them. The CDR3 spans 11 residues. Full variable domain (missing parts from reference TRBV29-1 and TRBJ1-2): SAVISQKPSRDICQRGTSLTIQCQVDSQVTMMFWYRQQPGQSLTLIATANQGSEATYESGFVIDKFPISRPNLTFSTLTVSNMSPEDSSIYLCSVNTGRGYTFGSGTRLTVV.

V gene TRBV7-6 combines with J gene TRBJ2-7; tentative D call: TRBD2 (7 bases). Trimming took 8 bases from V and 4 from J, leaving 21 bases between them. The CDR3 runs to 15 residues. Germline assignment: CDR1 SGHVS and CDR2 FNYEAQ. CDR3 in amino acids: CASGEGGIKGYEQYF. Here the CDR3 DNA reads TGTGCCAGCGGCGAGGGGGGGATCAAGGGGTACGAGCAGTACTTC.